The rows below give T cell receptor beta chains drawn from one sample of a study of control samples from healthy donors and cancer patients. Some clones are missing from TCRdb's copy, which holds only in-frame ones; the method was immunoSEQ multiplex PCR. The repertoire holds some 150,000 clones, about 94% seen once, with about 15% in the top ten. Sequencing was performed on PBMCs. The receptors come from a man in his fifties or sixties with colorectal cancer. The CDR3 runs from the conserved cysteine through the conserved F or W. The D gene is left open where the match is weak. Size is omitted from some rows. Given values are once, few, many or a class for expanded clones.

DNA: TGTGCCAGCTCACCTGGGGCCTCAGGCGAAGCTAACTATGGCTACACCTTC
CDR3: CASSPGASGEANYGYTF
D: -
J: TRBJ1-2
V: TRBV18
size: -

DNA: TGTGCCAGCAGCGTAGATTCCCAGGGGGCTTCTAATGAAAAACTGTTTTTT
CDR3: CASSVDSQGASNEKLFF
D: TRBD1
J: TRBJ1-4
V: TRBV9
size: -

DNA: TGTGCCAGCAGCTTGGTGGCCAGCAATAATAATGAAAAACTGTTTTTT
CDR3: CASSLVASNNNEKLFF
D: -
J: TRBJ1-4
V: TRBV5-6
size: few

DNA: TGTGCCAGCAGTTTACAGGGTAGCTCCTATAATTCACCCCTCCACTTT
CDR3: CASSLQGSSYNSPLHF
D: -
J: TRBJ1-6
V: TRBV2
size: -

DNA: TGTGCCAGCAGTTACTCCACAGGGGGCTACGAGGCTTTCTTT
CDR3: CASSYSTGGYEAFF
D: TRBD1
J: TRBJ1-1
V: TRBV6-5
size: -

DNA: TGTGCCAGCAGCCAAGGGGGGGGCGGCTCCTACGAGCAGTACTTC
CDR3: CASSQGGGGSYEQYF
D: -
J: TRBJ2-7
V: TRBV3-1/TRBV3-2
size: -

DNA: TGTGCCAGCAGCTTAGTACAGGGGGTCTATGAGCAGTTCTTC
CDR3: CASSLVQGVYEQFF
D: TRBD1
J: TRBJ2-1
V: TRBV5-6
size: -

DNA: TGCGCCAGCAGCTTCAGGGGGAACACTGAAGCTTTCTTT
CDR3: CASSFRGNTEAFF
D: -
J: TRBJ1-1
V: TRBV5-1
size: -

DNA: TGTGCCAGTAGTATATCAGGGCGTGATCAGCCCCAGCATTTT
CDR3: CASSISGRDQPQHF
D: -
J: TRBJ1-5
V: TRBV19
size: -

DNA: TGTGCCAGCAGCCCTAGCGGGGGGAGTACAGATACGCAGTATTTT
CDR3: CASSPSGGSTDTQYF
D: TRBD2
J: TRBJ2-3
V: TRBV13
size: -

DNA: TGTGCCAGCAGCCTAGATGGACTACGGGTCAAGGATGGCTACACCTTC
CDR3: CASSLDGLRVKDGYTF
D: -
J: TRBJ1-2
V: TRBV7-9
size: -

DNA: TGTGCCAGCAGTTTTCGACGACGGTCCACTGAAGCTTTCTTT
CDR3: CASSFRRRSTEAFF
D: -
J: TRBJ1-1
V: TRBV6-5
size: -

DNA: TGTGCCAGCAGCTCCCGGACAGGCAATGCCGGCTACACCTTC
CDR3: CASSSRTGNAGYTF
D: TRBD1
J: TRBJ1-2
V: TRBV7-8
size: -

DNA: TGTGCCAGCAGTGAAGTGTTCGGGGGGGAAGCTTTCTTT
CDR3: CASSEVFGGEAFF
D: -
J: TRBJ1-1
V: TRBV6-1
size: -

DNA: TGCGCCAGCAGCCAACCAACATCCGGGACCGGGAAGGCAGCTTTCTTT
CDR3: CASSQPTSGTGKAAFF
D: -
J: TRBJ1-1
V: TRBV4-1
size: -

DNA: TGTGCCAGCAGCTCCGGGGGGGACGGGGAGCTGTTTTTT
CDR3: CASSSGGDGELFF
D: TRBD2
J: TRBJ2-2
V: TRBV7-9
size: -

DNA: TGTGCCAGCAGCTTCCGGGGGATAGGGCAGCCCCAGCATTTT
CDR3: CASSFRGIGQPQHF
D: -
J: TRBJ1-5
V: TRBV7-9
size: -

DNA: TGTGCCAGCAGTGAAGGTTCAGGGGCCAACTATGGCTACACCTTC
CDR3: CASSEGSGANYGYTF
D: -
J: TRBJ1-2
V: TRBV6-1
size: -

DNA: TGTGCCAGCAGGGGACAGGGAACCGGGGCCAACGTCCTGACTTTC
CDR3: CASRGQGTGANVLTF
D: TRBD1
J: TRBJ2-6
V: TRBV2
size: -

DNA: TGCGCCAGCAGCTTGGCTACGGGGGCTGGCACTGAAGCTTTCTTT
CDR3: CASSLATGAGTEAFF
D: -
J: TRBJ1-1
V: TRBV5-1
size: -

DNA: TGTGCCAGCAGTGCCTCCCCCGGGTCCGGGACACCCCTCCACTTT
CDR3: CASSASPGSGTPLHF
D: -
J: TRBJ1-6
V: TRBV6-4
size: -

DNA: TGTGCCAGTAGTGCCGGGACAGGGGGCGCGGATGGCTACACCTTC
CDR3: CASSAGTGGADGYTF
D: TRBD1
J: TRBJ1-2
V: TRBV19
size: -

DNA: TGTGCCATCGCCAGCGGAAACACCGGGGAGCTGTTTTTT
CDR3: CAIASGNTGELFF
D: -
J: TRBJ2-2
V: TRBV10-3
size: once

DNA: TGTGCCAGCAGCCAAGATTCGGCTAGCGGGCAAGAGACCCAGTACTTC
CDR3: CASSQDSASGQETQYF
D: TRBD2
J: TRBJ2-5
V: TRBV4-2
size: -

DNA: TGCGCCAGCAGCCCCCTGTGGGGGTCCCGAAACTATGGCTACACCTTC
CDR3: CASSPLWGSRNYGYTF
D: -
J: TRBJ1-2
V: TRBV4-1
size: -

DNA: TGTGCCAGCAGCGTGGGGCGGAAGACTGGAAACACCATATATTTT
CDR3: CASSVGRKTGNTIYF
D: -
J: TRBJ1-3
V: TRBV9
size: few

DNA: TGCGCCAGCACCCAACTAGCGGGGGTGGGAGATACGCAGTATTTT
CDR3: CASTQLAGVGDTQYF
D: TRBD2
J: TRBJ2-3
V: TRBV4-1
size: -

DNA: TGTGCCAGCAGCTCGATACCTCCCTACAGGGGGCTAAGCGATGGCTACACCTTC
CDR3: CASSSIPPYRGLSDGYTF
D: TRBD1
J: TRBJ1-2
V: TRBV11-2
size: -

DNA: TGTGCCAGCAGCTTAACGCCAGGGGCCAATCAGCCCCAGCATTTT
CDR3: CASSLTPGANQPQHF
D: -
J: TRBJ1-5
V: TRBV7-2
size: -

DNA: TGCAGCGTTGAAGTTAGCAACTCTGGAAACACCATATATTTT
CDR3: CSVEVSNSGNTIYF
D: -
J: TRBJ1-3
V: TRBV29-1
size: -

DNA: TGCGCCAGCAGCCAAGTAGACAGCACCTACGAGCAGTACTTC
CDR3: CASSQVDSTYEQYF
D: -
J: TRBJ2-7
V: TRBV4-1
size: -

DNA: TGTGCCAGCAGCTTAGGGCCCGGGACAGTGAGTTCACCCCTCCACTTT
CDR3: CASSLGPGTVSSPLHF
D: TRBD1
J: TRBJ1-6
V: TRBV7-9
size: -

DNA: TGTGCCAGCAAGGGACAGGCCTCCTACGAGCAGTACTTC
CDR3: CASKGQASYEQYF
D: TRBD1
J: TRBJ2-7
V: TRBV2
size: -

DNA: TGTGCCTGGAGCCCCAGGGATCATGGCTACACCTTC
CDR3: CAWSPRDHGYTF
D: -
J: TRBJ1-2
V: TRBV30
size: -

DNA: TGCGCCAGCAGCCTACACGCGAACACTGAAGCTTTCTTT
CDR3: CASSLHANTEAFF
D: -
J: TRBJ1-1
V: TRBV4-3
size: -

DNA: TGTGCCAGCAGCTTTTACAGCGACACCGGGGAGCTGTTTTTT
CDR3: CASSFYSDTGELFF
D: -
J: TRBJ2-2
V: TRBV5-4
size: -

DNA: TGTGCCAGCAGCCGGCAGGGTCAGCCCCAGCATTTT
CDR3: CASSRQGQPQHF
D: -
J: TRBJ1-5
V: TRBV5-6
size: -

DNA: TGCGCCAGCAGCTTGGGACAGGGGGCATGGGATACGCAGTATTTT
CDR3: CASSLGQGAWDTQYF
D: TRBD1
J: TRBJ2-3
V: TRBV5-1
size: -

DNA: TGTGCCAGTAGTCCCCAAGGCTCCTATAATTCACCCCTCCACTTT
CDR3: CASSPQGSYNSPLHF
D: -
J: TRBJ1-6
V: TRBV19
size: -

DNA: TGTGCCAGTAGTATTGAGGGCGGCCGATCCTCCTATGGCTACACCTTC
CDR3: CASSIEGGRSSYGYTF
D: -
J: TRBJ1-2
V: TRBV19
size: -

DNA: TGTGCCAGCAGCTTAGAGGGTCCGAGGAGAAGCCAGCCCCAGCATTTT
CDR3: CASSLEGPRRSQPQHF
D: -
J: TRBJ1-5
V: TRBV7-8
size: -

DNA: TGTGCCAGTAGTCTCGCGGTGAATGAAAAACTGTTTTTT
CDR3: CASSLAVNEKLFF
D: -
J: TRBJ1-4
V: TRBV19
size: -

DNA: TGTGCCACCAGTGGGACAGGGGCCACTGAAGCTTTCTTT
CDR3: CATSGTGATEAFF
D: TRBD1
J: TRBJ1-1
V: TRBV24-1
size: -

DNA: TGTGCCAGCAGCTATATCAGCGAGCAGTACTTC
CDR3: CASSYISEQYF
D: -
J: TRBJ2-7
V: TRBV28
size: -

DNA: TGTGCCAGCAGTTACTCGGGAGGTGGGAACACTGAAGCTTTCTTT
CDR3: CASSYSGGGNTEAFF
D: -
J: TRBJ1-1
V: TRBV6-6
size: -

DNA: TGCGCCAGCAGCTCCTCCCCAAGCTCTGGGGCCAACGTCCTGACTTTC
CDR3: CASSSSPSSGANVLTF
D: -
J: TRBJ2-6
V: TRBV5-1
size: -

DNA: TGTGCCACCAGTGACTCTCTACAGGGACAGCAGTACTTC
CDR3: CATSDSLQGQQYF
D: -
J: TRBJ2-7
V: TRBV24-1
size: -

DNA: TGTGCCTGGATTAGAAGTACAGCACTAGATACGCAGTATTTT
CDR3: CAWIRSTALDTQYF
D: -
J: TRBJ2-3
V: TRBV30
size: -

DNA: TGTGCCTGTAGGGACCGAACGGGCTATGGCTACACCTTC
CDR3: CACRDRTGYGYTF
D: -
J: TRBJ1-2
V: TRBV30
size: -

DNA: TGTGCCAGCAGTGACCGGACAGGGGGTGCCTACAATGAGCAGTTCTTC
CDR3: CASSDRTGGAYNEQFF
D: TRBD1
J: TRBJ2-1
V: TRBV25-1
size: -

DNA: TGTGCCAGCAGCCACCAACAGGGGTCGAACACCGGGGAGCTGTTTTTT
CDR3: CASSHQQGSNTGELFF
D: TRBD1
J: TRBJ2-2
V: TRBV6-6
size: -

DNA: TGTGCCAGCTCACCACCGGAGGGTGCCGGGGAGCTGTTTTTT
CDR3: CASSPPEGAGELFF
D: -
J: TRBJ2-2
V: TRBV18
size: -

DNA: TGTGCCACCAGTGATCCGACTCCGGAAGGCTACACCTTC
CDR3: CATSDPTPEGYTF
D: -
J: TRBJ1-2
V: TRBV24-1
size: -

DNA: TGCGCCAGCAGCTTCGACGGGGCCTACGAGCAGTACTTC
CDR3: CASSFDGAYEQYF
D: -
J: TRBJ2-7
V: TRBV5-1
size: -

DNA: TGTGCCAGCAGTCCGTACGACAGCTATCGGAATGAGCAGTTCTTC
CDR3: CASSPYDSYRNEQFF
D: -
J: TRBJ2-1
V: TRBV27
size: once

DNA: TGTGCCAGCTCACCACCGGCAGGAGGCACAGATACGCAGTATTTT
CDR3: CASSPPAGGTDTQYF
D: -
J: TRBJ2-3
V: TRBV18
size: -

DNA: TGTGCCAGCAGCTTGGGGGGTCTAGCGGGGAGCACAGATACGCAGTATTTT
CDR3: CASSLGGLAGSTDTQYF
D: TRBD2
J: TRBJ2-3
V: TRBV5-6
size: -

DNA: TGCAGTGCAAGGACGGCAAGCTACACCTTC
CDR3: CSARTASYTF
D: -
J: TRBJ1-2
V: TRBV20-1
size: -